This TCR beta chain was recovered during a study of blood T cell repertoires in COVID-19. For the study at large: Material from acute and convalescent COVID-19 was sourced from the United States, Italy and Spain.

The V gene lost 6 bases and the J gene lost 9 bases, with 15 bases spanning the gap. CDR3 length: 13 amino acids. Germline loops: CDR1 SGHTA, CDR2 FQGNSA. Under the authors' procedure: Reference gene primer amplification yielded estimated nucleated cell counts. Assay used: immunoSEQ multiplex PCR; TCRdb lists only in-frame clones, some missing. V and J calls plus clone size are reproduced from that table; the DNA served to infer D and trimming. The profile shows 200,000 or so clones, 85% to 90% of them singletons. Sequences were obtained from peripheral blood. This chain joins TRBV7-2 and TRBJ2-1; TRBD1 might be the D (6 bases). This clonotype was sampled from a woman aged 45-65 years with acute or convalescent COVID-19. DNA for the CDR3: TGTGCCAGCAGGAGAACAGGGTCTTTTGAGCAGTTCTTC. It encodes CASRRTGSFEQFF.